This T cell receptor beta chain was profiled in a study of T cells in women clearing cervical HPV infection. Germline CDR1 SGHNT, CDR2 YYREEE (reference sequence). CDR3 length: 15 amino acids. Trimming removed 2 bases from V and 0 bases from J; junction bases left unmatched: 2. Each participant carried one incident cervical HPV16 infection only. Concerning this clone: Antigen unknown. The read stops 3 residues short of the end of the CDR3; the missing end is completed from the germline J gene.

Study-wide results and caveats: Cases carried less TRBV6-7 than controls: about 0.1% versus 0.15%. Each sample's T-cell count was unknown, possibly confounding richness. CIN3+ cases had significantly higher TCR richness than controls; evenness did not differ.

Sequencing was performed with immunoSEQ multiplex PCR; in TCRdb, only in-frame clones are kept and a portion is missing. In all, the sample yields fewer than 30,000 clones. Sequencing used blood buffy coat. The origin of this receptor is a woman between 18 and 75 years old with a cervical HPV16 infection that either progressed to CIN3+ or cleared (not recorded which). J is TRBJ2-7 and V is TRBV5-4, with 10 positions matching TRBD1. The CDR3 DNA, read in part, is TGTGCCAGCAGCTTTGGACAGGGGGTCTCCTACGAG. This sequence encodes CASSFGQGVSYE. The CDR3 in full is CASSFGQGVSYEQYF.